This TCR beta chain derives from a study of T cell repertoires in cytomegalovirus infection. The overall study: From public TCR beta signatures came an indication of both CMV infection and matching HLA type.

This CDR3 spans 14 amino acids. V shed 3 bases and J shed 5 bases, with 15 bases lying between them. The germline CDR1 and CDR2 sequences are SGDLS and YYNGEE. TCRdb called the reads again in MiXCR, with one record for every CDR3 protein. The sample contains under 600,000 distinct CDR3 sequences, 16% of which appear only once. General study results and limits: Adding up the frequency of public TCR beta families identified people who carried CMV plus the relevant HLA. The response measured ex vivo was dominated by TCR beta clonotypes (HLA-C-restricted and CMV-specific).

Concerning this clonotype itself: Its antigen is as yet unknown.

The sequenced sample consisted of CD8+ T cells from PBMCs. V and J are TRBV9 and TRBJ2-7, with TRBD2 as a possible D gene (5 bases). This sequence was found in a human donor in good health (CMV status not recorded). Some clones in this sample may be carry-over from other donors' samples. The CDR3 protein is CASSEYVFSDEQYF. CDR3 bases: TGTGCCAGCAGCGAATACGTTTTTAGCGACGAGCAGTACTTC.